This T cell receptor (beta chain) was recovered during a study of T-cell reconstitution after alpha-beta-depleted transplantation in children. The TCRbeta library incorporated unique molecular identifiers. TCRdb used MiXCR to reprocess the PCR reads, holding one entry per CDR3 protein. The sample includes about 540,000 distinct CDR3 sequences, about 16% of them seen just once. V gave up 5 bases and J gave up 3 bases; unmatched junction bases: 6. The CDR3 loop spans 14 amino acids. Germline CDR1 and CDR2: SEHNR and FQNEAQ (reference sequence). Sequencing was performed on PBMCs from the stem cell graft donor, taken from the stem cell graft. The TCR sequence derives from a human donor who donated a stem cell graft to a child with acute lymphoblastic leukemia. The chain is built from TRBV7-9 and TRBJ1-2; 7 bases are shared with TRBD1. CDR3 sequence reads: CASSKGQIHYGYTF. The CDR3 bases are TGTGCCAGCAGCAAGGGACAGATCCACTATGGCTACACCTTC.